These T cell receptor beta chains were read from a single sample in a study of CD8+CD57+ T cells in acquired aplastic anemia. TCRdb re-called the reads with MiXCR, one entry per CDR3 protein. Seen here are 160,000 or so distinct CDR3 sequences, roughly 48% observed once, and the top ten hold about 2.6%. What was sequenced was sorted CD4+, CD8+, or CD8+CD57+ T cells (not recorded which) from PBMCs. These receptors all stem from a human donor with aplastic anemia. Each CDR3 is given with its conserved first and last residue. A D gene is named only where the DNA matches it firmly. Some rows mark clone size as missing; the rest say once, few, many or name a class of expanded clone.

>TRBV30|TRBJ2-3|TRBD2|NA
TGTGCCTGGAGTCGGGGACTAGCGGGTGGCACAGATACGCAGTATTTT
CAWSRGLAGGTDTQYF
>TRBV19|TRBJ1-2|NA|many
TGTGCCAGTAGGGACTACGAGGATTATGGCTACACCTTC
CASRDYEDYGYTF
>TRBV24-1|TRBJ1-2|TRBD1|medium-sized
TGTGCCACCAGTGACGACAGGGAAGGCTACACCTTC
CATSDDREGYTF
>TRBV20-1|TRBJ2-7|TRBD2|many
TGCAGTGCTAGTCTATTAGCGGGACGCTCCTACGAGCAGTACTTC
CSASLLAGRSYEQYF
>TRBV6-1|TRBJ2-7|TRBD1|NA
TGTGCCAGCAGTGGGACAGGGGGCTACGAGCAGTACTTC
CASSGTGGYEQYF
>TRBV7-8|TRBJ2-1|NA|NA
TGTGCCAGCAGCCCCGGGGCGGTTGGGGAGCAGTTCTTC
CASSPGAVGEQFF
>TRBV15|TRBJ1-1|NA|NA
TGTGCCACCAGCAGATTCACAGGGAACACTGAAGCTTTCTTT
CATSRFTGNTEAFF
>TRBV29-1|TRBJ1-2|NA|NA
TGCAGCGTTACCACGGGAGGAGGGCCATATGGCTACACCTTC
CSVTTGGGPYGYTF
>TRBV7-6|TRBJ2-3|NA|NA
TGTGCCAGCAGCTCCACCCTGTATACGCAGTATTTT
CASSSTLYTQYF
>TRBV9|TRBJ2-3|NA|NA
TGCGCCAGCAGCTTTACGTCAGATACGCAGTATTTT
CASSFTSDTQYF
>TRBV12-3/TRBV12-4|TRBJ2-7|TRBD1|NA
TGTGCCAGCAGTGCCCCCTCGACAGGGACCTGGACCTTCGAGCAGTACTTC
CASSAPSTGTWTFEQYF
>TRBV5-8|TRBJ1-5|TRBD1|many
TGTGCCAGCAGCTCGACAGGGTGGAATCAGCCCCAGCATTTT
CASSSTGWNQPQHF
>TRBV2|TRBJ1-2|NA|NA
TGTGCCAGCAGAAAGAGTGATGGCTACACCTTC
CASRKSDGYTF
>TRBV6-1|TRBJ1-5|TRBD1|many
TGTGCCAGCAGAGAACAGGGGGCGCGGCAGCCCCAGCATTTT
CASREQGARQPQHF
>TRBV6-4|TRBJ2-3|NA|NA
TGTGCCAGCAGTGACTCGGAGGGAGATACGCAGTATTTT
CASSDSEGDTQYF
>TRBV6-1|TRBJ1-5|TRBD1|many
TGTGCCAGCACCCAGGGACAGACGAATCAGCCCCAGCATTTT
CASTQGQTNQPQHF
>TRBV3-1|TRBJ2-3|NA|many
TGTGCCAGCAGCCAAGGACATACGCAGTATTTT
CASSQGHTQYF
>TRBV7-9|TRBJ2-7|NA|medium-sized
TGTGCCAGCAGCCCGCGCGAGTACGAGCAGTACTTC
CASSPREYEQYF
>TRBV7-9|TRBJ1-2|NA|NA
TGTGCCAGCAGCTTAAATGGGGGCCGTGGCTACACCTTC
CASSLNGGRGYTF
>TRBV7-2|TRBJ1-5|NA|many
TGTGCCAGCAGCTTTCTAATGGGGATGGATAGCAATCAGCCCCAGCATTTT
CASSFLMGMDSNQPQHF
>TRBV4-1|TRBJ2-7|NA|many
TGCGCCAGCAGCCACCCCACTAGCAAGCCCTACGAGCAGTACTTC
CASSHPTSKPYEQYF
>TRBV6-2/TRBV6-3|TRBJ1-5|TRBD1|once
TGTGCCAGCAGTTACTCTCGGACAGGGAGGGGTGGGAGAAATCAGCCCCAGCATTTT
CASSYSRTGRGGRNQPQHF
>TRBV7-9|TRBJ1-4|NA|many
TGTGCCAGCAGCTTAATCGAGACAGGTGGGAAACTGTTTTTT
CASSLIETGGKLFF
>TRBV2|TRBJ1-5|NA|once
TGTGCCAGCAGTCGGGACAATCAGCCCCAGCATTTT
CASSRDNQPQHF
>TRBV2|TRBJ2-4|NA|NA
TGTGCCAGCAGTGTGGTGGATGGGGCGTACTTC
CASSVVDGAYF
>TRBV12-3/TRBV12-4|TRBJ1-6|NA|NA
TGTGCCAGCAGTTTGGGGGGGAACTTCGGTTCACCCCTCCACTTT
CASSLGGNFGSPLHF
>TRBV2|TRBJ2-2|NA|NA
TGTGCCAGCAGTGAGCTGTTTTTT
CASSELFF
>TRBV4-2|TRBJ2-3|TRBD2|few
TGTGCCAGCACCCCTAGGGTTCTAGCGGGAGGAAGCGGAGCAGATACGCAGTATTTT
CASTPRVLAGGSGADTQYF
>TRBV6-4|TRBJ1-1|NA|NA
TGTGCCAGCAGTGAAATCGTGGGCACTGAAGCTTTCTTT
CASSEIVGTEAFF
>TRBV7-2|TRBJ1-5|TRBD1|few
TGTGCCAGCAGCTACGACAGGGGACTCAATCAGCCCCAGCATTTT
CASSYDRGLNQPQHF
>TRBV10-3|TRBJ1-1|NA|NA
TGTGCCATCAGTGAGGTGGGGGGAAGGAACACTGAAGCTTTCTTT
CAISEVGGRNTEAFF
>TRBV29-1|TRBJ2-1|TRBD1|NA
TGCAGCGTCGAGGGACAGGGGATGGATGAGCAGTTCTTC
CSVEGQGMDEQFF
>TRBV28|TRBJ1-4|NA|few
TGTGCCAGCAGTCAGAGGGGTTGGACTAATGAAAAACTGTTTTTT
CASSQRGWTNEKLFF
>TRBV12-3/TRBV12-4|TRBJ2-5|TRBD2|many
TGTGCCAGCAGTGGGACTAGCGGGAGCGGCGAGACCCAGTACTTC
CASSGTSGSGETQYF
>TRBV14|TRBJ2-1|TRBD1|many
TGTGCCAGCAGCCGAGAGGGAGCTCGGGACAGGGAGCAGTTCTTC
CASSREGARDREQFF
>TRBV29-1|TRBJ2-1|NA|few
TGCAGCGTTGTCGGCGGGATCGCCCCTCGAAACTACAATGAGCAGTTCTTT
CSVVGGIAPRNYNEQFF